This T cell receptor beta chain was captured by sequencing in a study of blood T cell repertoires in COVID-19. Data came from immunoSEQ multiplex PCR; TCRdb stores just in-frame clones and leaves some out. Of some 150,000 clones listed, roughly 84% were seen once; the top ten hold 5.8%. The CDR3 sequence is 15 residues long. Trimming took 1 base from V and 2 from J, leaving 10 bases between them. Germline V gene lookup returns CDR1 SGHNT and CDR2 YYREEE (reference sequence). Exposed volunteers were people who met a COVID-19 case within 2 weeks before study entry. Sequencing was performed on PBMCs or T cells enriched from blood (not recorded which). The TCR comes from a woman aged 45-59 years who had been exposed to COVID-19. V is TRBV5-4 and J is TRBJ1-3; D may be TRBD1 (6 bases). Here the CDR3 reads CASSLPGAAGNTIYF. CDR3 DNA: TGTGCCAGCAGCTTGCCAGGGGCCGCTGGAAACACCATATATTTT. The variable domain in full, completed from reference TRBV5-4 and TRBJ1-3, reads ETGVTQSPTHLIKTRGQQVTLRCSSQSGHNTVSWYQQALGQGPQFIFQYYREEENGRGNFPPRFSGLQFPNYSSELNVNALELDDSALYLCASSLPGAAGNTIYFGEGSWLTVV.